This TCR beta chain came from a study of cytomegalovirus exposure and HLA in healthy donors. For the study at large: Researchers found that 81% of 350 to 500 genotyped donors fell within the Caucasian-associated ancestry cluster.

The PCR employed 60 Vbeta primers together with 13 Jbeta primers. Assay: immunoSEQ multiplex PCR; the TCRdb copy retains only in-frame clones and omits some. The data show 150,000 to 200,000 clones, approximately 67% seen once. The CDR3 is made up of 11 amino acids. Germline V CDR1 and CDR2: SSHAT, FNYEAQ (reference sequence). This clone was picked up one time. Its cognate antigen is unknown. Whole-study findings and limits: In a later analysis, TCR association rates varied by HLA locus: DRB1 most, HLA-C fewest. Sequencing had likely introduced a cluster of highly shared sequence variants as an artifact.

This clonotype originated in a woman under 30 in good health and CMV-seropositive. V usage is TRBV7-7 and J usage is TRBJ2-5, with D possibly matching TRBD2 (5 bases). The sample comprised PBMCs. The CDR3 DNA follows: TGTGCTAGTGGGAATGGAGGGACCCAGTACTTC. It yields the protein CASGNGGTQYF.